Described below is a single TCR beta chain sequence and its context. Antigen unknown. This sample was included in a study of shared clonotypes between healthy human individuals. TCRdb's table, derived via immunoSEQ multiplex PCR, lists solely in-frame clones and lacks some. Of over 2 million clones in the sample, 90% to 95% were seen once. General study findings and limits: Sampling used blood alone; tissue repertoires probably differ.

The CDR3 length is 14 residues. The V and J ends lost 5 bases and 4 bases respectively, with 14 bases between them. CDR1 is SEHNR, CDR2 FQNEAQ, per germline (reference sequence). The rearrangement joins TRBV7-9 to TRBJ2-5; perhaps TRBD2 as D (6 bases). Material for sequencing was naive CD4+ T cells sorted from blood. Subset given: CD45RA+ positively selected. The receptor was derived from a man aged 18 to 29 in good health. DNA of the CDR3: TGTGCCAGCAGCCGGACCGGGACTCTAGAGACCCAGTACTTC. It specifies CASSRTGTLETQYF. The whole variable domain, filled in from reference TRBV7-9 and TRBJ2-5, reads DTGVSQNPRHKITKRGQNVTFRCDPISEHNRLYWYRQTLGQGPEFLTYFQNEAQLEKSRLLSDRFSAERPKGSFSTLEIQRTEQGDSAMYLCASSRTGTLETQYFGPGTRLLVL.